Shown below are 10 T cell receptor beta chains from a single sample sequenced in a study of T cell repertoires in cytomegalovirus infection. No antigen is known for these receptors. Via MiXCR, TCRdb re-called the reads, giving one row per CDR3 protein. The sample has hundreds of thousands of distinct CDR3 sequences, roughly 42% seen once. The source was cultured PBMCs, collected from culture after CMV antigen stimulation. Every receptor here comes from a human donor in good health (CMV status not recorded). Some clones in this sample may be carry-over from other donors' samples.

The chain recombines TRBV6-1 with TRBJ1-1; 9 positions match TRBD1. Germline-derived CDR1 and CDR2 are MNHNS and SASEGT. Trimming at V came to 3 bases and at J to 1 base, leaving 0 bases not matched to a gene. The CDR3 loop spans 14 amino acids. This chain's CDR3 is CASSEDRGNTEAFF. The DNA for the CDR3 is TGTGCCAGCAGTGAGGACAGGGGGAACACTGAAGCTTTCTTT.

This clonotype was found once. The CDR3 here is CASSYPKSSSNEQFF. The CDR3 DNA reads TGTGCCAGCAGTTACCCCAAGTCGTCCAGCAATGAGCAGTTCTTC. The chain links TRBV6-6 to TRBJ2-1; D is unresolved. Trimming pared 2 bases from V and 6 bases from J, leaving 14 bases between. The CDR3 totals 15 residues. Germline V gene lookup returns CDR1 MNHNY and CDR2 SVGAGI (reference sequence).

The rearrangement links TRBV20-1 to TRBJ1-6; 9 positions match TRBD1. In germline, CDR1 is DFQATT, CDR2 SNEGSKA (reference sequence). The CDR3 runs to 12 residues. V was pared by 3 bases and J by 9 bases, with 0 bases of the junction left unmatched. The CDR3 region is CSARGQGSPLHF. The CDR3 DNA reads as TGCAGTGCTAGGGGACAGGGTTCACCCCTCCACTTT.

The chain links TRBV6-2 or TRBV6-3 to TRBJ2-3; D possibly corresponds to TRBD2 (6 bases). The CDR3 contains 18 residues. Between the trimmed V and J ends, which lost 2 bases and 3 bases, there was a span of 21 bases. Germline V CDR1 and CDR2: MNHEY, SVGEGT. For the CDR3, the DNA is TGTGCCAGCAGTTACGAAGAAGGACTAACCCGAGGAACAGATACGCAGTATTTT. This translates into CASSYEEGLTRGTDTQYF.

This clonotype was counted only a few times. The chain joins TRBV6-4 to TRBJ2-1; D possibly corresponds to TRBD2 (6 bases). Per the germline V gene, CDR1 is MRHNA and CDR2 is SNTAGT. Between the trimmed V and J ends, which lost 6 bases and 2 bases, there was a span of 14 bases. CDR3 size: 15 residues. The CDR3: CASSALAGTYNEQFF. The DNA of the CDR3 is TGTGCCAGCAGCGCACTCGCGGGGACCTACAATGAGCAGTTCTTC.

This clonotype is a singleton in its sample. The chain is built from TRBV7-2 and TRBJ2-3, with unresolved D. Looked up from germline, CDR1 is SGHTA and CDR2 is FQGNSA. The CDR3 extends over 11 amino acids. Deletions cut 2 bases from V and 10 bases from J, with 7 bases between. The CDR3 coding sequence is TGTGCCAGCAGCTTAAAGGTGCCGCAGTATTTT. Translating it yields CASSLKVPQYF.

CDR3 nucleotide sequence: TGTGCCAGCAGTGGAGGGACAGGGACAGATACGCAGTATTTT. Translation: CASSGGTGTDTQYF. V usage is TRBV2 and J usage is TRBJ2-3, with 9 bases aligning to TRBD1. Germline loops: CDR1 SNHLY, CDR2 FYNNEI. V was pared by 4 bases and J by 3 bases, with 2 bases of the junction left unmatched. This CDR3 is built from 14 residues. Full variable domain (rest looked up from reference TRBV2 and TRBJ2-3): EPEVTQTPSHQVTQMGQEVILRCVPISNHLYFYWYRQILGQKVEFLVSFYNNEISEKSEIFDDQFSVERPDGSNFTLKIRSTKLEDSAMYFCASSGGTGTDTQYFGPGTRLTVL.

The genes are TRBV6-6 and TRBJ2-5; D not certain. Germline CDR1 MNHNY, CDR2 SVGAGI (reference sequence). Trimming left V 0 bases short and J 4 bases short, with 9 bases between. This CDR3 has 14 amino acids. DNA of the CDR3: TGTGCCAGCAGTTACTCGAGAGCGACAGAGACCCAGTACTTC. This gives the protein CASSYSRATETQYF.

This clonotype was seen a handful of times. The rearrangement joins TRBV6-1 to TRBJ2-5; 7 positions agree with TRBD1. Germline CDR1 MNHNS, CDR2 SASEGT. The CDR3 spans 14 residues. J gave up 4 bases and V 7 bases, and 9 bases lay outside the gene matches. Here the CDR3 reads CASTGQVIGETQYF. CDR3 in DNA: TGTGCCAGCACTGGACAGGTGATTGGAGAGACCCAGTACTTC.

This clonotype was seen at least ten times. CDR3: CASSPGSSNQPQHF. Here the CDR3 DNA reads TGTGCCAGCAGCCCCGGGTCTAGCAATCAGCCCCAGCATTTT. V usage is TRBV18 and J usage is TRBJ1-5, with no clear D. The germline V gene encodes CDR1 KGHSH and CDR2 LQKENI. The CDR3 runs 14 residues. The V gene lost 8 bases and the J gene lost 0 bases, with 11 bases spanning the gap.